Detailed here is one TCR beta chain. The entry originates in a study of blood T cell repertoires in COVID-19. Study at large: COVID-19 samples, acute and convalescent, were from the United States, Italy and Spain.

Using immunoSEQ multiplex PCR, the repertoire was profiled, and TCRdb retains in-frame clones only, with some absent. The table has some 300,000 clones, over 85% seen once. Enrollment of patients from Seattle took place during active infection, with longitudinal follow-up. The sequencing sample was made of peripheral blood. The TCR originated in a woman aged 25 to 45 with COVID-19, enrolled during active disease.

CDR3 in amino acids: CASSLYRDSVEPQHF. The CDR3 DNA follows: TGTGCCAGCAGTTTATACCGGGACAGCGTGGAACCCCAGCATTTT. This chain links TRBV28 with TRBJ1-5, with 7 positions matching TRBD1. V was clipped by 1 base and J by 10 bases; unmatched bases: 10. CDR3 length equals 15 residues. Germline V gene data show CDR1 as MDHEN and CDR2 as SYDVKM.